This T cell receptor (beta chain) was profiled in a study of blood T cell repertoires in COVID-19 (TCRdb year 2020). In terms of the full investigation: Samples from collaborators originated in the United States, Italy and Spain and spanned both the acute and convalescent phases of COVID-19. The material from the prospective study consisted of cDNA or gDNA derived from T cells, B-cell-depleted T cells, or PBMCs. Deeply sampled blood TCRbeta repertoires from subjects exposed to, actively infected with, or recovered from COVID-19 were included in the dataset. A freely available public database, intended as a resource for researchers studying the immune response to SARS-CoV-2, is where the repertoires were released. Samples came from the ongoing ImmuneRACE study (first 160 participants) plus 1,254 subjects from 6 global collaborators. Nearly every sample came with metadata listing a de-identified subject ID, COVID-19 status, age in years and sex. Where available, HLA class I and class II types were taken from metadata supplied by the sample provider and were not determined by assay-based typing. Paper-wide results and their limitations: The quantity of clinical and demographic metadata differed by source and by participant and was supplied without curation.

In the case of this clone: No cognate antigen has been identified for it. The sample holds no much larger clone one base away, and base qualities are not on file.

TCRbeta CDR3 regions were amplified from genomic DNA using the immunoSEQ Assay, a bias-controlled multiplex PCR. On the study's bioinformatics: Nucleated cell counts per sample were estimated from amplification of reference gene primers within the assay. To quantify the absolute abundance of each unique TCRbeta CDR3 rearrangement, sequence reads were collapsed and filtered. For each sample, productive Simpson clonality was calculated by taking the square root of Simpson's diversity index across productive rearrangements. TCRdb retrieved this table from immuneACCESS and kept in-frame rearrangements only. Not all clones are present; in checked studies, unresolved V genes account for under half, and no reason is known for the remainder. V and J calls and clone size are copied from that table; D and trimming were computed from the DNA. The sample records about 62,000 clones, 65% to 85% of which are singletons. Of the sample, around 6.4% falls within the top ten clones.

Trimming removed 1 base from V and 0 bases from J, leaving 8 bases between the germline ends. Per the germline V gene, SGHRS is the CDR1 and YFSETQ is the CDR2. CDR3 length: 15 amino acids, cysteine to phenylalanine. The only DNA kept is the CDR3, 45 bases in frame from the first base. Whole blood was collected in K2EDTA tubes by collaborating institutions according to the institutions' own protocols. For TCRbeta analysis, collaborators shipped samples as frozen whole blood, isolated PBMCs, or DNA extracted from either of those sample types. This sequence uses TRBV5-1 and TRBJ1-5; TRBD1 is a possible D gene, resting on 5 matching bases. Material: peripheral blood. The clonotype originates from a woman aged 45-65 years with active or convalescent COVID-19. The CDR3 reads CASSLLGASNQPQHF. Here is the DNA: TGCGCCAGCAGCTTGTTAGGGGCTAGCAATCAGCCCCAGCATTTT.